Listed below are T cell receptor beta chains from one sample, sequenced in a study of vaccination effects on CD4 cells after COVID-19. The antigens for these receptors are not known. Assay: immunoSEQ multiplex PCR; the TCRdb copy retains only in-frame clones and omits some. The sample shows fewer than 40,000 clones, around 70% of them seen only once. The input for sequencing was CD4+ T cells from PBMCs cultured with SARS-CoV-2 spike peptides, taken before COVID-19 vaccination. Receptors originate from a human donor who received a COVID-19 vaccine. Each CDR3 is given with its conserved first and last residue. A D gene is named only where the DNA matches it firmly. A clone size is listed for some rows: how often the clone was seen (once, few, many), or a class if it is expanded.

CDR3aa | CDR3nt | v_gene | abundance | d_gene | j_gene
CSVEKGGTEAFF | TGCAGCGTTGAAAAGGGGGGGACTGAAGCTTTCTTT | TRBV29-1 | - | - | TRBJ1-1
CASSLEGPRSGYTF | TGCGCCAGCAGCTTGGAGGGTCCCCGAAGTGGCTACACCTTC | TRBV5-1 | - | - | TRBJ1-2
CASSPLPSRVGQPQHF | TGTGCCAGCTCACCGCTTCCTAGCAGGGTCGGACAGCCCCAGCATTTT | TRBV18 | - | - | TRBJ1-5
CASSIDQGVRNTEAFF | TGTGCCAGTAGTATAGATCAAGGGGTGAGGAACACTGAAGCTTTCTTT | TRBV19 | - | - | TRBJ1-1
CASSRADRGLNTEAFF | TGTGCCAGCAGCCGCGCGGACAGGGGTCTGAACACTGAAGCTTTCTTT | TRBV21-1 | - | - | TRBJ1-1
CASSRLAGGRGTDTQYF | TGTGCCAGCAGCCGACTAGCGGGAGGTAGGGGCACAGATACGCAGTATTTT | TRBV5-4 | - | TRBD2 | TRBJ2-3
CASRRRGDRSSYEQYF | TGTGCCAGTAGGAGGAGAGGGGACAGGAGCTCCTACGAGCAGTACTTC | TRBV19 | - | TRBD1 | TRBJ2-7
CASSMAPGTEGYEQYF | TGTGCCAGTAGTATGGCCCCCGGGACAGAAGGCTACGAGCAGTACTTC | TRBV19 | few | TRBD1 | TRBJ2-7
CASSPAGTGRTEAFF | TGCGCCAGCAGCCCGGCCGGGACAGGGAGGACTGAAGCTTTCTTT | TRBV5-1 | few | TRBD1 | TRBJ1-1
CASSQDGIGDTEAFF | TGTGCCAGCAGCCAAGATGGGATCGGGGACACTGAAGCTTTCTTT | TRBV3-1/TRBV3-2 | - | - | TRBJ1-1
CASTRDSGTAMNTEAFF | TGTGCCAGCACCAGGGATTCCGGGACGGCTATGAACACTGAAGCTTTCTTT | TRBV5-5 | - | - | TRBJ1-1
CSVEGLDYGYTF | TGCAGCGTTGAGGGCCTTGACTATGGCTACACCTTC | TRBV29-1 | - | - | TRBJ1-2
CASSLSGEDTQYF | TGTGCCAGCAGCTTATCGGGGGAAGATACGCAGTATTTT | TRBV7-3 | - | - | TRBJ2-3
CASSLGPTYEQYF | TGTGCCAGCAGCTTAGGGCCTACCTACGAGCAGTACTTC | TRBV11-3 | - | - | TRBJ2-7
CASSHKTGGGREQYF | TGCGCCAGCAGCCACAAGACAGGGGGCGGGCGGGAACAGTACTTC | TRBV4-1 | - | TRBD1 | TRBJ2-4
CASSLASLRGTFNSPLHF | TGTGCCAGCAGCTTAGCAAGTCTGAGGGGCACATTTAATTCACCCCTCCACTTT | TRBV7-2 | - | - | TRBJ1-6
CASRPTRGHLYEQYF | TGTGCCAGCAGGCCAACTAGGGGTCACCTTTACGAGCAGTACTTC | TRBV6-5 | - | - | TRBJ2-7
CASSLRGRGPPGNEQFF | TGTGCCAGCAGCCTCCGGGGACGGGGCCCCCCGGGGAATGAGCAGTTCTTC | TRBV7-6 | - | - | TRBJ2-1
CASSLTESSYNEQFF | TGTGCCAGCAGTTTAACAGAGAGCTCCTACAATGAGCAGTTCTTC | TRBV6-5 | - | - | TRBJ2-1
CASSSLSGVSYNEQFF | TGTGCCAGCAGTTCCCTTAGCGGGGTTAGCTACAATGAGCAGTTCTTC | TRBV28 | - | TRBD2 | TRBJ2-1
CASSPTYRGRNEQFF | TGTGCCAGTAGCCCTACATACAGGGGGCGAAATGAGCAGTTCTTC | TRBV19 | - | TRBD1 | TRBJ2-1
CASSYPGGGTEAFF | TGTGCCAGCAGTTATCCGGGGGGAGGCACTGAAGCTTTCTTT | TRBV6-2/TRBV6-3 | few | - | TRBJ1-1
CASSQIANQEQYF | TGCGCCAGCAGCCAGATTGCTAACCAGGAGCAGTACTTC | TRBV4-3 | few | - | TRBJ2-7
CASPPGRTDTQYF | TGTGCCAGCCCGCCGGGGCGCACAGATACGCAGTATTTT | TRBV2 | - | - | TRBJ2-3
CASSTGTTGNTIYF | TGTGCCAGCAGTACTGGGACAACTGGAAACACCATATATTTT | TRBV14 | - | - | TRBJ1-3
CASSVTSGGQFLAKNIQYF | TGTGCCAGCAGCGTAACTAGCGGGGGCCAGTTCCTAGCCAAAAACATTCAGTACTTC | TRBV5-6 | medium-sized | TRBD2 | TRBJ2-4
CAISVMNTEAFF | TGTGCCATCAGTGTCATGAACACTGAAGCTTTCTTT | TRBV10-3 | - | - | TRBJ1-1
CASSRGQGYSGANVLTF | TGCGCCAGCAGCAGGGGACAGGGTTACTCTGGGGCCAACGTCCTGACTTTC | TRBV5-1 | once | TRBD1 | TRBJ2-6
CASRLQGTESPLHF | TGTGCCAGCAGGTTACAGGGGACGGAATCACCCCTCCACTTT | TRBV7-9 | - | TRBD1 | TRBJ1-6
CASSGRTGRTDTQYF | TGTGCCAGTAGTGGAAGGACAGGGAGGACAGATACGCAGTATTTT | TRBV19 | few | TRBD1 | TRBJ2-3
CSVDNNRVNTEAFF | TGCAGCGTTGACAATAACAGGGTGAACACTGAAGCTTTCTTT | TRBV29-1 | few | - | TRBJ1-1
CASSGILASHREEQFF | TGTGCCAGCAGTGGGATTCTAGCGTCCCACCGGGAGGAGCAGTTCTTC | TRBV6-1 | - | - | TRBJ2-1